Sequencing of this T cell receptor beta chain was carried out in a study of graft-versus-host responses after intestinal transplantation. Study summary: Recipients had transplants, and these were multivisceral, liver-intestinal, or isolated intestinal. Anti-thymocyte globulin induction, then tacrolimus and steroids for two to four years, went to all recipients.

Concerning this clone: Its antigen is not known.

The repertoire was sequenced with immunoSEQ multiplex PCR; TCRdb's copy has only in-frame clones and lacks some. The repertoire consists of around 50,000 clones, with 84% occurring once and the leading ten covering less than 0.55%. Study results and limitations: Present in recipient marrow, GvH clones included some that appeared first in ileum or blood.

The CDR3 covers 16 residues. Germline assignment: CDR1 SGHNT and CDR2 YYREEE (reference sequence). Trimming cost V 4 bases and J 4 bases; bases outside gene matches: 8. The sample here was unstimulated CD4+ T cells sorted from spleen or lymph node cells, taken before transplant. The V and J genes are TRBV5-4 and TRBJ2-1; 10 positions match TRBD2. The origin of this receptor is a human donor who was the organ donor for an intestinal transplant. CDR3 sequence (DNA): TGTGCCAGCAGCCCGGCGCCTAGCGGGGGATACAATGAGCAGTTCTTC. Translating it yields CASSPAPSGGYNEQFF.